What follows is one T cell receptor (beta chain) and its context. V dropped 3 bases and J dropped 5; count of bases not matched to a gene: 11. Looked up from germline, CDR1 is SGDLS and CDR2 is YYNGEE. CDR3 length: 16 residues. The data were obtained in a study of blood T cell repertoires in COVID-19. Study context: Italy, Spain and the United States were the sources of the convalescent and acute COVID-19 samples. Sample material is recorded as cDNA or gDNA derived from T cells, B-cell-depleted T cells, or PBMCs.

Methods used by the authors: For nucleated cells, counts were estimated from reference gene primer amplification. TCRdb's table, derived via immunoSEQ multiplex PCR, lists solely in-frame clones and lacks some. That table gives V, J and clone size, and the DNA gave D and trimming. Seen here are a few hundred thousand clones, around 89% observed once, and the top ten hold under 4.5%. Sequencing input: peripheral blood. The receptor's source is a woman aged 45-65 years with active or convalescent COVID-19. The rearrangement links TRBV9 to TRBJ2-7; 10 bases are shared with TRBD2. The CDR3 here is CASSERLAGGVDEQYF. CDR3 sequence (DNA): TGTGCCAGCAGCGAAAGACTAGCGGGTGGGGTGGACGAGCAGTACTTC. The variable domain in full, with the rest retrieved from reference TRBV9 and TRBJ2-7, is DSGVTQTPKHLITATGQRVTLRCSPRSGDLSVYWYQQSLDQGLQFLIQYYNGEERAKGNILERFSAQQFPDLHSELNLSSLELGDSALYFCASSERLAGGVDEQYFGPGTRLTVT.